The clone carrying this T cell receptor (beta chain) was observed many times. The sample comes from a study of T cells after yellow fever vaccination. One entry per CDR3 protein, called by TCRdb with MiXCR from the 5' RACE reads. The sample lists approximately 300,000 distinct CDR3 sequences, approximately 7% occurring once. This CDR3 is built from 14 residues. V lost 0 bases and J lost 1, with 7 bases in between. CDR1 is SGHRS, CDR2 YFSETQ, per germline. The source was PBMCs, collected roughly seven weeks after the first yellow fever vaccination. The chain carries TRBV5-1 and TRBJ2-5; D unresolved. The TCR was taken from a man between 18 and 35 years old who received the YFV17D yellow fever vaccine. CDR3 residues: CASSLVVIQETQYF. Here the CDR3 DNA reads TGCGCCAGCAGCTTGGTAGTCATCCAAGAGACCCAGTACTTC.